This TCR beta chain came from a study of blood T cell repertoires in COVID-19. About the study: The analysed material was cDNA or gDNA that came from T cells, B-cell-depleted T cells, or PBMCs.

The authors' processing: Reference gene primer amplification gave nucleated cell count estimates. Data came from immunoSEQ multiplex PCR; TCRdb stores just in-frame clones and leaves some out. V, J and clone size are those of that table, while D and trimming were read from the DNA. The sample gives over 250,000 clones, around 90% of which show up once; roughly 2.2% is in the top ten. The trim removed 3 bases at V and 4 bases at J, leaving 5 bases unmatched. The CDR3 loop spans 15 amino acids. Germline V lookup: CDR1 MNHEY, CDR2 SVGAGI. Sequencing was performed on peripheral blood. V usage is TRBV6-5 and J usage is TRBJ1-3, with TRBD1 matching 8 bases. The receptor was derived from a man aged 45-65 years with acute or convalescent COVID-19. The CDR3 loop is CASSYSGQGGNTIYF. The CDR3 coding sequence is TGTGCCAGCAGTTATTCAGGACAGGGAGGAAACACCATATATTTT.